This T cell receptor (beta chain) came from a study of early T cells in non-severe SARS-CoV-2 infection. Points from the study as a whole: A preference for anti-spike CD8 responses marked VDJdb matching, which missed private and CD4 specificities.

Unique molecular identifiers were attached to individual cDNA molecules. TCRdb reanalysed the 5' RACE reads using MiXCR and keeps one entry per CDR3 protein. The sample lists roughly 20,000 distinct CDR3 sequences, about 5% occurring once. The V segment lost 6 bases and the J segment 4 bases; nucleotides outside the gene matches: 8. The germline V gene encodes CDR1 MNHEY and CDR2 SVGAGI. This CDR3 comprises 15 residues. This clonotype has ten or more counts. Its antigen is not identified. Sequencing was carried out using whole blood. This sequence was found in an adult who was a healthcare worker with PCR-confirmed SARS-CoV-2 infection or an uninfected control (not recorded which). The chain links TRBV6-5 to TRBJ2-7; TRBD2 agrees at 11 bases. The CDR3 region is CASSPGTSGKYEQYF. In DNA form, the CDR3 reads TGTGCCAGCAGCCCCGGGACTAGCGGTAAATACGAGCAGTACTTC.